A single sample gave rise to the 18 T cell receptor beta chains below, sequenced in a study of neurological immune-mediated disorders. TCRdb redid the calling of the 5' RACE reads with MiXCR, one entry per CDR3 protein. The table lists 15,000 to 20,000 distinct CDR3 sequences, around 10% of them singletons. Sequenced sample: CD8+ T cells from blood. Source of these receptors: a woman aged 50 to 60 in good health.

This clonotype was found many times. The rearrangement links TRBV29-1 to TRBJ2-4; D may be TRBD2 (6 bases). Germline values: CDR1 SQVTM, CDR2 ANQGSEA. V lost 6 bases to trimming and J lost 9 bases, with 12 bases between them. The CDR3 totals 11 residues. For the CDR3, the DNA is TGCAGCGTAGAAAGGGGAGGCATTCAGTACTTC. Encoded protein: CSVERGGIQYF.

The chain uses TRBV5-1 and TRBJ1-5; TRBD1 is a possible D gene (5 bases). Germline V gene data show CDR1 as SGHRS and CDR2 as YFSETQ. V was clipped by 1 base and J by 0 bases, with 8 bases between them. The CDR3 has 15 amino acids. The chain's CDR3 is CASSLRGDSNQPQHF. The CDR3 coding sequence is TGCGCCAGCAGCTTGCGGGGGGATAGCAATCAGCCCCAGCATTTT.

This clonotype was seen ten or more times. The CDR3 here is CASSEWSGFSDTQYF. The DNA for the CDR3 is TGTGCCAGCAGTGAATGGTCAGGGTTCTCAGATACGCAGTATTTT. The chain employs TRBV25-1 and TRBJ2-3; perhaps TRBD1 as D (5 bases). V was trimmed by 1 base and J by 4 bases, leaving 12 bases between them. CDR3 length equals 15 residues. Looked up from germline, CDR1 is MGHDK and CDR2 is SYGVNS.

The chain recombines TRBV5-1 with TRBJ2-2; TRBD1 agrees at 7 bases. CDR3 size: 15 residues. Trimming cost V 5 bases and J 1 base; bases outside gene matches: 5. Per the germline V gene, CDR1 is SGHRS and CDR2 is YFSETQ. CDR3 region: CASRETGWNTGELFF. In nucleotides, the CDR3 is TGCGCCAGCAGGGAGACAGGGTGGAACACCGGGGAGCTGTTTTTT.

This clonotype has ten or more counts. The rearrangement joins TRBV6-6 to TRBJ2-3, with unresolved D. Deletions cut 8 bases from V and 2 bases from J, with 5 bases between. The germline CDR1 and CDR2 sequences are MNHNY and SVGAGI (reference sequence). This CDR3 contains 11 residues. The CDR3 DNA sequence: TGTGCCAGCCGGACCACAGATACGCAGTATTTT. Its protein product is CASRTTDTQYF.

There are many counts of this clonotype. This chain uses TRBV20-1 with TRBJ2-7; the D call may be TRBD1 or TRBD2 (5 bases each). This CDR3 contains 16 residues. Germline V gives CDR1 DFQATT, CDR2 SNEGSKA (reference sequence). Trimming shortened V by 0 bases and J by 4 bases, and 19 bases separated the two germline ends. The CDR3 DNA is TGCAGTGCTAGAGATCCCGCCGGGACCGCAGCTTACGAGCAGTACTTC. As protein: CSARDPAGTAAYEQYF.

This clonotype was counted ten times or more. The chain joins TRBV18 to TRBJ2-2, with unresolved D. Looked up from germline, CDR1 is KGHSH and CDR2 is LQKENI. There are 15 residues in the CDR3. Trimming removed 0 bases from V and 0 bases from J, with 5 bases in between. Written as DNA, the CDR3 is TGTGCCAGCTCACCACCGAACACGAACACCGGGGAGCTGTTTTTT. This encodes CASSPPNTNTGELFF.

This clonotype was found many times. The genes are TRBV7-8 and TRBJ1-1, with 7 bases matching TRBD1. The V gene end was trimmed by 5 bases and the J gene end by 0 bases; junction bases not matched to a gene: 9. The CDR3 spans 16 residues. The germline V gene has CDR1 SGHVS and CDR2 FQNEAQ. The CDR3 here is CASSPPNRGMNTEAFF. The CDR3 nucleotides are TGTGCCAGCAGCCCACCAAACAGGGGAATGAACACTGAAGCTTTCTTT.

This clonotype showed up many times. The chain recombines TRBV7-9 with TRBJ1-2, with 12 positions matching TRBD1. CDR3 length: 17 residues. V was pared by 5 bases and J by 0 bases, with 7 bases of the junction left unmatched. The V gene's germline CDR1 is SEHNR and CDR2 FQNEAQ (reference sequence). This CDR3 reads CASSLGTGGPANYGYTF. For the CDR3, the DNA is TGTGCCAGCAGCCTAGGGACAGGGGGCCCAGCTAACTATGGCTACACCTTC.

The chain employs TRBV5-6 and TRBJ2-1; TRBD1 matches 8 bases. Trimming took 4 bases from V and 9 from J; bases not matched to a gene: 12. CDR3 length: 15 residues. Looked up from germline, CDR1 is SGHDT and CDR2 is YYEEEE. CDR3: CASSPDRGAELEQFF. In DNA form, the CDR3 reads TGTGCCAGCAGCCCTGACAGGGGCGCAGAACTTGAGCAGTTCTTC.

In this sample, this clonotype turned up many times. The chain combines TRBV20-1 with TRBJ2-1; TRBD2 matches 11 bases. The germline V gene has CDR1 DFQATT and CDR2 SNEGSKA (reference sequence). J lost 0 bases, V lost 3 bases, and 1 base had no gene match. The length of the CDR3 is 15 residues. The CDR3 here is CSARTSGASYNEQFF. For the CDR3, the DNA is TGCAGTGCTAGGACTAGCGGGGCCTCCTACAATGAGCAGTTCTTC.

This clonotype appeared many times. The CDR3 region has the DNA TGTGCCAGCAGCTCACCGGGACAGGGGGACCCTGCAACTAATGAAAAACTGTTTTTT. Translating gives CASSSPGQGDPATNEKLFF. The V call is TRBV7-2, the J call TRBJ1-4, with TRBD1 matching over 11 bases. The ends lost 4 bases at V and 0 bases at J; junction bases unmatched: 10. CDR3 length: 19 residues. Germline values: CDR1 SGHTA, CDR2 FQGNSA. The whole variable domain, filled in from reference TRBV7-2 and TRBJ1-4, reads GAGVSQSPSNKVTEKGKDVELRCDPISGHTALYWYRQSLGQGLEFLIYFQGNSAPDKSGLPSDRFSAERTGGSVSTLTIQRTQQEDSAVYLCASSSPGQGDPATNEKLFFGSGTQLSVL.

The genes are TRBV12-3 or TRBV12-4 and TRBJ1-4; no clear D. Trimming shortened V by 7 bases and J by 7 bases, and 4 bases separated the two germline ends. The CDR3 covers 10 residues. The CDR3 sequence: CASMGEKLFF. The CDR3 DNA reads TGTGCCAGCATGGGTGAAAAACTGTTTTTT.

This clonotype has at least ten counts. The V call is TRBV5-1, the J call TRBJ2-7; D not resolved. The CDR3 is made up of 14 amino acids. Germline CDR1 and CDR2: SGHRS and YFSETQ. Trimming cost V 0 bases and J 0 bases, with 7 bases left between them. The CDR3 here is CASSLETYSYEQYF. In DNA form, the CDR3 reads TGCGCCAGCAGCTTGGAGACTTACTCCTACGAGCAGTACTTC.

CDR3 amino acids: CATSDRDRGSYNEQFF. CDR3 nucleotide sequence: TGTGCCACCAGTGACCGGGACAGGGGCTCCTACAATGAGCAGTTCTTC. The genes are TRBV24-1 and TRBJ2-1; 10 nucleotides align to TRBD1. The CDR3 has 16 residues. V shed 4 bases, J shed 0 bases, and the junction held 2 bases outside the gene matches. The V gene's germline CDR1 is KGHDR and CDR2 SFDVKD.

This clonotype was detected many times. The chain combines TRBV18 with TRBJ1-3, with TRBD1 as a possible D gene (5 bases). The CDR3 is 14 amino acids. V dropped 2 bases and J dropped 4 bases, with 9 bases sitting between them. Germline-derived CDR1 and CDR2 are KGHSH and LQKENI. Here the CDR3 reads CASSPEGAGNTIYF. CDR3 nucleotide sequence: TGTGCCAGCTCACCAGAAGGGGCCGGAAACACCATATATTTT.

This clonotype was detected ten times or more. The rearrangement uses TRBV7-9 and TRBJ1-1; a weak D match, TRBD1 (6 bases). From germline, CDR1 is SEHNR and CDR2 FQNEAQ (reference sequence). The CDR3 contains 17 residues. With 0 bases removed from V and 0 bases from J, the gap between germline ends came to 14 bases. The CDR3, as DNA: TGTGCCAGCAGCTTAGCGGCAGGGGAGGTGCTGAACACTGAAGCTTTCTTT. Amino acid sequence: CASSLAAGEVLNTEAFF.

This clonotype was counted at least ten times. The rearrangement uses TRBV5-5 and TRBJ2-3; 8 nucleotides match TRBD2. The ends lost 4 bases at V and 4 bases at J; junction bases unmatched: 5. Germline assignment: CDR1 SGHKS and CDR2 YYEKEE (reference sequence). This CDR3 has 14 residues. The DNA for the CDR3 is TGTGCCAGCAGCAACGGACTAGCCTCAGATACGCAGTATTTT. It yields the protein CASSNGLASDTQYF.